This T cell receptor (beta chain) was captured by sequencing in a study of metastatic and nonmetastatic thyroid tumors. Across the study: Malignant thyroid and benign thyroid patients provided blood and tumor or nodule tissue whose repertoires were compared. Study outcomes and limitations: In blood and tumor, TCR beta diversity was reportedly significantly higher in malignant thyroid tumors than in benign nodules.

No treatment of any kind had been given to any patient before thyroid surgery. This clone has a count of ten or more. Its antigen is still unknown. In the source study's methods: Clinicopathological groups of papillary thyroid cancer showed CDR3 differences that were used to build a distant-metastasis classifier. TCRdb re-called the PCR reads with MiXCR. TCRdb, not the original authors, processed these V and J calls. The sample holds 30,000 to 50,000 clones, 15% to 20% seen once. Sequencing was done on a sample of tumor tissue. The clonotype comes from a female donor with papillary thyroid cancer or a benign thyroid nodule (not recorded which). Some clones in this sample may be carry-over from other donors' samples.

CDR3 sequence (DNA): TGTGCCAGCAGTTACTCTGGGCGGAGCTCTGGGGCCAACGTCCTGACTTTC. This encodes CASSYSGRSSGANVLTF. The chain carries TRBV6-5 and TRBJ2-6; D is undetermined. From germline, CDR1 is MNHEY and CDR2 SVGAGI. CDR3 length equals 17 residues. V was trimmed by 0 bases and J by 0 bases, leaving 9 bases between them.